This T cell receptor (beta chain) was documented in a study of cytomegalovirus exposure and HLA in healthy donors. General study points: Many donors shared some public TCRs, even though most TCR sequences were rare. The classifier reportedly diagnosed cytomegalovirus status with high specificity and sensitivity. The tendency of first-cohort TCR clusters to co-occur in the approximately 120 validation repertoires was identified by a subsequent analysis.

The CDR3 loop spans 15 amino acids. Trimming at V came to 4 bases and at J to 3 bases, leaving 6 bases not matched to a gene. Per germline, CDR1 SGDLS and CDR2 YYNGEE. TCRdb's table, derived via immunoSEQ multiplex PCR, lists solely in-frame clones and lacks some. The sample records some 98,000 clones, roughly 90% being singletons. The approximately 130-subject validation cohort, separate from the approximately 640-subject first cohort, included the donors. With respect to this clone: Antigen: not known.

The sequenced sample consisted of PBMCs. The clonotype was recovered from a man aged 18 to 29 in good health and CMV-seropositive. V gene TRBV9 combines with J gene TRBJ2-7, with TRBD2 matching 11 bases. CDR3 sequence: CASSPYSGRGYEQYF. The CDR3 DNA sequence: TGTGCCAGCAGCCCTTATAGCGGGAGGGGCTACGAGCAGTACTTC.